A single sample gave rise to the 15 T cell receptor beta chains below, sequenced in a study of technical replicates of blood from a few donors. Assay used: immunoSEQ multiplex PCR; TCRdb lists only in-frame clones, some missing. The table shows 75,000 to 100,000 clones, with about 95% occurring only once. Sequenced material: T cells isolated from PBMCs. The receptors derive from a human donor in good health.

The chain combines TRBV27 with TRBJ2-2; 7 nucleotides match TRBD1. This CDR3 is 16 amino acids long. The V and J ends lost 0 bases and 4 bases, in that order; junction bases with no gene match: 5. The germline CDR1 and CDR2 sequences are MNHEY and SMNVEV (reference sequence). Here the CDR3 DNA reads TGTGCCAGCAGTTTATCCGGGACAGAGCTCACCGGGGAGCTGTTTTTT. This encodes CASSLSGTELTGELFF.

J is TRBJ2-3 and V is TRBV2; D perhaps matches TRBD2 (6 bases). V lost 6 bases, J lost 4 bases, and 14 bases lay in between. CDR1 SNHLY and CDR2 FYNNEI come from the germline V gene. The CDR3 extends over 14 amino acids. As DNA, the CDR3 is TGTGCCAGCAGAACCGGGACTTTCTCAGATACGCAGTATTTT. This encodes CASRTGTFSDTQYF.

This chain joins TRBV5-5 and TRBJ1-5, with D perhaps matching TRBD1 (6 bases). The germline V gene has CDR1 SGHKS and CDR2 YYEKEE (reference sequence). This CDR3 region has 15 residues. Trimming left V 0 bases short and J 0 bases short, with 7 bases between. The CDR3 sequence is CASSLGTVSNQPQHF. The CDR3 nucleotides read TGTGCCAGCAGCTTGGGGACAGTTAGCAATCAGCCCCAGCATTTT. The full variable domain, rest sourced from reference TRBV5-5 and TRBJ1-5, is DAGVTQSPTHLIKTRGQQVTLRCSPISGHKSVSWYQQVLGQGPQFIFQYYEKEERGRGNFPDRFSARQFPNYSSELNVNALLLGDSALYLCASSLGTVSNQPQHFGDGTRLSIL.

CDR3 residues: CAISEPNEQFF. The CDR3 bases are TGTGCCATCAGTGAGCCAAATGAGCAGTTCTTC. The chain carries TRBV10-3 and TRBJ2-1; D is unresolved. The V end lost 2 bases, the J end lost 7 bases, and 3 bases lay between the germline ends. The CDR3 contains 11 residues. Germline CDR1 is ENHRY and CDR2 is SYGVKD.

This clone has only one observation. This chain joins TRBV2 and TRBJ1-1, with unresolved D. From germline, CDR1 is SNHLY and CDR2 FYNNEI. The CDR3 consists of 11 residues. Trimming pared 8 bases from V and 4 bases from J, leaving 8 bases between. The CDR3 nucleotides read TGTGCCAGCTCCGGGTTCACTGAAGCTTTCTTT. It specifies CASSGFTEAFF.

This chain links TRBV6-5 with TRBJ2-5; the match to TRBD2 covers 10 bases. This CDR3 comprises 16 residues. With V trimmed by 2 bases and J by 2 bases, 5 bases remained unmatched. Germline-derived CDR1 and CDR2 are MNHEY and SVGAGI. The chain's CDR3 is CASSYILAGEQETQYF. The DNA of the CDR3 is TGTGCCAGCAGTTACATCCTAGCGGGGGAACAAGAGACCCAGTACTTC.

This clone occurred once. The CDR3 DNA is TGTGCCAGCAGCTTATATAGGACTAGCGGTAGCACAGATACGCAGTATTTT. This gives the protein CASSLYRTSGSTDTQYF. The V gene is TRBV11-3, the J gene TRBJ2-3; 10 positions match TRBD2. V dropped 2 bases and J dropped 0; count of bases not matched to a gene: 5. The CDR3 loop spans 17 amino acids. In germline, CDR1 is SGHNT, CDR2 YENEEA.

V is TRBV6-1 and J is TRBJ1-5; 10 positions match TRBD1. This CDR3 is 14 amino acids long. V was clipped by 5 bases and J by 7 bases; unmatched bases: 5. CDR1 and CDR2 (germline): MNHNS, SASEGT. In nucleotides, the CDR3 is TGTGCCAGCAGTACAGGACAGGGGGGGCAGCCCCAGCATTTT. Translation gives CASSTGQGGQPQHF.

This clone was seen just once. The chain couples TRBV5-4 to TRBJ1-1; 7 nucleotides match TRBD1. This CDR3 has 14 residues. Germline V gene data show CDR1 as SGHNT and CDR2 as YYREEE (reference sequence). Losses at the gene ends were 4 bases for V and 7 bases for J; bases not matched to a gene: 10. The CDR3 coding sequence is TGTGCCAGCAGCCCCGGGACAGACAAAAATGAAGCTTTCTTT. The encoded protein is CASSPGTDKNEAFF.

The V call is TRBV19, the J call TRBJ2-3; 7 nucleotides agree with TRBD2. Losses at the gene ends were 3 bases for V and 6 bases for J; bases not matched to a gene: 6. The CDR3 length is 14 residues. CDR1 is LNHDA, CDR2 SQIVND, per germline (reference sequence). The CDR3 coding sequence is TGTGCCAGTAGTATTCGGGCGGGAGTGGATACGCAGTATTTT. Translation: CASSIRAGVDTQYF.

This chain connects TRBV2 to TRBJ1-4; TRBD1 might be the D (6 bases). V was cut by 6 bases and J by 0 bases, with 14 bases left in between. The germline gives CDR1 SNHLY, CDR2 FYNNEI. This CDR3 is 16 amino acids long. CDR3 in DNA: TGTGCCAGCAGCAGAGACTCAGGGGCAACTAATGAAAAACTGTTTTTT. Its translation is CASSRDSGATNEKLFF.

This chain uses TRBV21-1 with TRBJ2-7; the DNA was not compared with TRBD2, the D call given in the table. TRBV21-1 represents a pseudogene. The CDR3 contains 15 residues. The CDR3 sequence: CASSLPRSLFYEQYF. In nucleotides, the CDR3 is TGTGCCAGCAGCTTGCCGAGATCCCTCTTCTACGAGCAGTACTTC.

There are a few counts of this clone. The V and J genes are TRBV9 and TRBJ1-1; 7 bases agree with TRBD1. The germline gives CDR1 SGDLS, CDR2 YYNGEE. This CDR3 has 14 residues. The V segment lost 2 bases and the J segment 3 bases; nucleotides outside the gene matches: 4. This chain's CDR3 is CASSVRQGDTEAFF. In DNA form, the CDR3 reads TGTGCCAGCAGCGTTCGGCAGGGGGACACTGAAGCTTTCTTT.

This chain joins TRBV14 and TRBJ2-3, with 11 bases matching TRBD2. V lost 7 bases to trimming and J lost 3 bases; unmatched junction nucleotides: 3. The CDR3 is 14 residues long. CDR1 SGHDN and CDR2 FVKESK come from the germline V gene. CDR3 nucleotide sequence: TGTGCCAGCAATTTAGCGGGAGGGACAGATACGCAGTATTTT. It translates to CASNLAGGTDTQYF.

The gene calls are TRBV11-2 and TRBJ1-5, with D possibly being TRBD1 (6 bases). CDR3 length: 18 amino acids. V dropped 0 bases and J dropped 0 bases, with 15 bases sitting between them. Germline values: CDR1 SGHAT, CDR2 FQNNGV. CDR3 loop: CASSLEPTGQYSNQPQHF. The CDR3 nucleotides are TGTGCCAGCAGCTTAGAGCCGACAGGACAATATAGCAATCAGCCCCAGCATTTT.